This T cell receptor (beta chain) was identified in a study of CD8+CD57+ T cells in acquired aplastic anemia. Study summary: Mean DNA quantity obtained from sorted CD4+ and CD8+ cells was around 3.2 ug.

Profiling that covered TCR beta VDJ and CDR3 relied on genomic DNA as its template. TCRdb processed the reads anew with MiXCR; each CDR3 protein has one entry. The table records tens of thousands of distinct CDR3 sequences, 45% to 60% of them present only once. This clonotype appeared once. Germline-derived CDR1 and CDR2 are SGHVS and FNYEAQ. CDR3 size: 14 residues. Trimming left V 5 bases short and J 6 bases short, with 15 bases between. The chain carries TRBV7-6 and TRBJ2-3; D is possibly TRBD2 (5 bases). The clonotype originates from a human donor in good health, serving as a control. The sequenced material came from sorted CD4+, CD8+, or CD8+CD57+ T cells (not recorded which) from PBMCs. CDR3 loop: CASSLEGILDTQYF. The CDR3 DNA reads as TGTGCCAGCAGCCTAGAGGGTATTTTGGATACGCAGTATTTT. Combining the CDR3 with reference TRBV7-6 and TRBJ2-3 gives the whole variable domain GAGVSQSPRYKVTKRGQDVALRCDPISGHVSLYWYRQALGQGPEFLTYFNYEAQQDKSGLPNDRFSAERPEGSISTLTIQRTEQRDSAMYRCASSLEGILDTQYFGPGTRLTVL.